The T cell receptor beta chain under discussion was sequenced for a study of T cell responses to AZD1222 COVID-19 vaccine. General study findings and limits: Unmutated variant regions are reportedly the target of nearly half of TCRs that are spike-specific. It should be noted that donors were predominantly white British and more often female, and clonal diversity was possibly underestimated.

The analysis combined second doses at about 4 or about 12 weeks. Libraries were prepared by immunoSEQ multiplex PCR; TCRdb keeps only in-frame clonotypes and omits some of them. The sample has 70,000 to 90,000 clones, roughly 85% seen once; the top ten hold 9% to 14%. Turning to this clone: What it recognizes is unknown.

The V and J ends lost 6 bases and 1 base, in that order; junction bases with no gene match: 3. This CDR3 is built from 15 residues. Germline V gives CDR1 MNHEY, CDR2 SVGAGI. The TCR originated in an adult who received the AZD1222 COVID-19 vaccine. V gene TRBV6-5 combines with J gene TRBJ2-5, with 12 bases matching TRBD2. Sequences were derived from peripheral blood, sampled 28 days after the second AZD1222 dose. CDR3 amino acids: CASRLLAGGQETQYF. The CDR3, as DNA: TGTGCCAGCAGGCTACTAGCGGGGGGCCAAGAGACCCAGTACTTC.